This T cell receptor beta chain derives from a study of blood T cell repertoires in COVID-19 (dated by TCRdb to the early 2020s). Regarding the study in general: Samples from collaborators originated in the United States, Italy and Spain and spanned both the acute and convalescent phases of COVID-19. The prospective study material was composed of cDNA or gDNA derived from T cells, B-cell-depleted T cells, or PBMCs. Subjects who had been exposed to COVID-19, were actively infected with it, or had recovered from it provided the deeply sampled blood TCRbeta repertoires that made up the dataset. The repertoires were released in a freely available public database intended as a resource for research on the immune response to SARS-CoV-2. Samples were obtained from the ongoing ImmuneRACE study (first 160 participants) and from over a thousand subjects provided by 6 global collaborators. Sample metadata almost always included a de-identified subject ID, COVID-19 status, age in years and sex. Where available, HLA class I and class II types were taken from metadata supplied by the sample provider and were not determined by assay-based typing.

The immunoSEQ Assay, a bias-controlled multiplex PCR, was used to amplify TCRbeta CDR3 regions from genomic DNA. In the source study's methods: The number of nucleated cells in each sample was estimated by amplification of reference gene primers within the assay. To quantify the absolute abundance of each unique TCRbeta CDR3 rearrangement, sequence reads were collapsed and filtered. Productive Simpson clonality was computed per sample as the square root of Simpson's diversity index over productive rearrangements. TCRdb obtained this table from immuneACCESS and retained in-frame rearrangements with V and J assigned. These tables miss some clones; where compared with another copy, unresolved V genes account for less than half of the shortfall, and the remainder is unexplained. Clone size and the V and J calls come from that table; the DNA yielded D and trimming. The sample has around 150,000 clones on record, 81% of them singletons. Of the sample, roughly 9.6% falls within the top ten clones.

Worth noting for this clone: Its target antigen remains unknown. No base quality information exists; no much larger clone differs at one position.

From the cysteine through the phenylalanine, the CDR3 covers 15 amino acids. The retained sequence is limited to the CDR3, 45 bases, with the frame set at the first base. Reading the germline V gene (reference sequence) gives CDR1 WNHNN and CDR2 SYGVQD. V is clipped by 4 bases and J by 5 bases, and the sequence between their germline boundaries is 14 bases long. Whole blood was collected in K2EDTA tubes by collaborating institutions according to the institutions' own protocols. For TCRbeta analysis, collaborator samples were shipped as frozen whole blood, as isolated PBMCs, or as DNA extracted from either sample type. On the study overall, not on this receptor specifically: Clinical and demographic metadata were provided uncurated, with the amount varying by source and participant.

The clonotype was recovered from a man aged 55 to 70 with active or convalescent COVID-19. Sequencing was done on a sample of peripheral blood. The rearranged segments are TRBV10-1 and TRBJ1-4; the D gene cannot be named for sure. In nucleotides, the sequence is TGCGCCAGCAGTGCCGAGCTCGGGGAAAATGAAAAACTGTTTTTT. It codes for CASSAELGENEKLFF.